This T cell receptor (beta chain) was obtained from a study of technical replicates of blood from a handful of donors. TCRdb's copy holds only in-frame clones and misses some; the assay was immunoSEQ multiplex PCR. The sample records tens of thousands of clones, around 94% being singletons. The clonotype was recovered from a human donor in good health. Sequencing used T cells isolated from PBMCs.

For the CDR3, the DNA is TGTGCCAGCAGCTTAGTCTGGGCGACTAGCGGGAGACCAGATACGCAGTATTTT. Translated: CASSLVWATSGRPDTQYF. The chain has TRBV7-2 and TRBJ2-3; 12 positions agree with TRBD2. This CDR3 contains 18 residues. Trimming at V came to 1 base and at J to 4 bases, leaving 9 bases not matched to a gene. Germline V CDR1 and CDR2: SGHTA, FQGNSA.